The rows below give T cell receptor beta chains drawn from one sample of a study of CD8 T cells in Susac syndrome. TCRdb fed the immunoSEQ multiplex PCR reads into MiXCR, producing one record per CDR3 protein. The table records approximately 150,000 distinct CDR3 sequences, approximately 92% of them present only once. Sequenced sample: CD4+ T cells from PBMCs. These receptors originate from a human donor in good health. Both conserved end residues are trimmed from each CDR3.

V,length,J,CDR3
TRBV20-1,14,TRBJ2-2,SARDRAGAQTGELF
TRBV20-1,16,TRBJ2-1,SASLQGTYYSSYNEQF
TRBV3-1,10,TRBJ2-5,ASSQEQETQY
TRBV11-3,13,TRBJ2-2,ASSHPSGSTGELF
TRBV9,12,TRBJ2-2,ASGLAGATGELF
TRBV10-3,11,TRBJ1-2,AITGTGTYGYT
TRBV7-8,11,TRBJ2-5,ASSFGWRETQY
TRBV4-1,11,TRBJ1-2,ASSQDPGLRYT
TRBV6-6,13,TRBJ1-2,ASSRPGQGGYGYT
TRBV20-1,12,TRBJ2-2,SARKDSNTGELF
TRBV7-9,11,TRBJ1-2,ASSPWGNYGYT